This entry lists 7 T cell receptor beta chains sequenced from one sample in a study of spatial heterogeneity in lung cancer. Notes on the study in general: Higher tumor mutation counts went along with higher counts of expanded intratumoral alpha and beta TCRs.

No cognate antigen is known for these TCRs. Time point in this sample: sample taken at primary tumor resection. TCRdb passed the 5' RACE reads through MiXCR, listing each CDR3 protein once. This sample carries approximately 9,500 distinct CDR3 sequences, 4.5% of them seen once, and the ten largest clones take approximately 10%. Sequencing used lung tumor tissue, obtained at surgery. Receptors originate from a female donor with early-stage non-small cell lung cancer.

The sample holds many counts of this clonotype. CDR3: CASTLNLDHEQFF. CDR3 DNA sequence: TGTGCCAGCACCCTGAACCTCGACCATGAGCAGTTCTTC. The rearrangement uses TRBV12-3 or TRBV12-4 and TRBJ2-1; D unclear. CDR3 length: 13 amino acids. V was trimmed by 7 bases and J by 8 bases, leaving 15 bases between them.

This clonotype appeared many times. V usage is TRBV6-1 and J usage is TRBJ2-1; TRBD2 is a possible D gene (6 bases). Germline V gene data show CDR1 as MNHNS and CDR2 as SASEGT. CDR3 length: 17 amino acids. V lost 2 bases and J 0 bases, leaving 14 bases between the germline ends. The CDR3 is CASSESWAGLSYNEQFF. The CDR3 region has the DNA TGTGCCAGCAGTGAATCCTGGGCGGGGCTCTCCTACAATGAGCAGTTCTTC.

This clonotype was recorded at least ten times. The genes are TRBV7-9 and TRBJ2-6; 8 nucleotides agree with TRBD1. The ends lost 5 bases at V and 2 bases at J; junction bases unmatched: 5. This CDR3 has 16 residues. Per the germline V gene, CDR1 is SEHNR and CDR2 is FQNEAQ (reference sequence). For the CDR3, the DNA is TGTGCCAGCAGCCCATTGACAGGGGCTGGGGCCAACGTCCTGACTTTC. Translated: CASSPLTGAGANVLTF.

There are many counts of this clonotype. The chain has TRBV12-3 or TRBV12-4 and TRBJ1-6; no clear D. The CDR3 runs 15 residues. The germline V and J ends were trimmed by 2 bases and 6 bases, with 11 bases remaining between them. The CDR3 region is CASSLMEGGNSPLHF. CDR3 nucleotides: TGTGCCAGCAGTTTAATGGAGGGTGGTAATTCACCCCTCCACTTT.

This clonotype was picked up many times. The chain employs TRBV12-3 or TRBV12-4 and TRBJ2-5, with 8 positions matching TRBD2. The CDR3 is 14 amino acids. V was clipped by 6 bases and J by 1 base; unmatched bases: 4. In nucleotides, the CDR3 is TGTGCCAGCAGCCTAACTAGCGGCCAAGAGACCCAGTACTTC. Translated, it gives CASSLTSGQETQYF.

This clonotype appeared many times. The rearrangement uses TRBV7-9 and TRBJ1-4; D possibly corresponds to TRBD1 (6 bases). The CDR3 spans 16 residues. Between the trimmed V and J ends, which lost 4 bases and 7 bases, there was a span of 19 bases. The germline CDR1 and CDR2 sequences are SEHNR and FQNEAQ (reference sequence). The DNA of the CDR3 is TGTGCCAGCAGCTCTAAGGACAGCTTGCGGGGTGAAAAACTGTTTTTT. It encodes CASSSKDSLRGEKLFF.

Judged by abundance, this clonotype is medium-sized. The chain couples TRBV23-1 to TRBJ2-5, with unresolved D. TRBV23-1 is reported as an ORF; its role is uncertain. Trimming took off 1 base at V and 2 bases at J, with 17 bases between the two ends. The CDR3 contains 17 residues. The CDR3 loop is CASSQFGLRPQQETQYF. The CDR3 nucleotides are TGCGCCAGCAGTCAATTCGGTCTCAGGCCCCAACAAGAGACCCAGTACTTC.